These 15 T cell receptor beta chains originate from one sample sequenced in a study of response to subunit inactivated influenza vaccine (dated by TCRdb to 2016 to 2018). The sample's time point label, decoded: 40 to 45 days after influenza vaccine administration. The library was generated by RT-PCR. Sequencer: Illumina HiSeq 2500. TCRdb reprocessing: public reads trimmed at Q25 with fastp, clones called with MiXCR, in-frame beta chains kept. Entries that share a CDR3 protein sequence are merged under the most common genes and DNA. Here the sample has about 480,000 distinct CDR3 sequences; 11% occur a single time. Roughly 12% of the sample is held by the ten biggest clonotypes. Source: PBMCs from blood, taken 45 days after vaccination. These receptors all stem from a man aged 45-60 years who received an inactivated influenza vaccine. Donor details come from another sample of the same person, matched by shared clones.

This clonotype was observed a handful of times. The chain joins TRBV12-3 or TRBV12-4 to TRBJ2-5, with 9 bases matching TRBD1. CDR3 length: 15 amino acids. With 5 bases clipped from V and 3 bases from J, the junction kept 7 bases outside the gene matches. The CDR3 nucleotides are TGTGCCAGCAGTGGACCGGGACAGGGCAAAGAGACCCAGTACTTC. This gives the protein CASSGPGQGKETQYF.

This clonotype was detected a few times. The DNA for the CDR3 is TGTGCCAGCAGCGACGACAGGACCAAAAACATTCAGTACTTC. The encoded protein is CASSDDRTKNIQYF. The chain is built from TRBV7-9 and TRBJ2-4; TRBD1 is a possible D gene (6 bases). The CDR3 contains 14 residues. Between the trimmed V and J ends, which lost 5 bases and 2 bases, there was a span of 10 bases. Germline V gene data show CDR1 as SEHNR and CDR2 as FQNEAQ (reference sequence).

This clonotype is a singleton in its sample. The chain links TRBV23-1 to TRBJ1-5; 7 nucleotides agree with TRBD1. TRBV23-1 is an open reading frame, and its role is uncertain. V gave up 4 bases and J gave up 4 bases; unmatched junction bases: 13. The CDR3 sequence is 17 residues long. The CDR3 is CASSLIGIGGGNQPQHF. DNA of the CDR3: TGCGCCAGCAGTCTAATCGGAATAGGGGGCGGGAATCAGCCCCAGCATTTT.

V and J are TRBV20-1 and TRBJ2-3, with 14 bases that match TRBD2. CDR1 and CDR2 (germline): DFQATT, SNEGSKA (reference sequence). The CDR3 is 17 residues long. Losses at the gene ends were 5 bases for V and 4 bases for J; bases not matched to a gene: 11. CDR3 DNA sequence: TGCAGTGCTCCACGGGGGACTAGCGGGAGACTTTCAGATACGCAGTATTTT. This sequence encodes CSAPRGTSGRLSDTQYF.

A few counts support this clonotype. At one end the junction does not follow the germline gene, possibly because of a read error. The chain is built from TRBV7-2 and TRBJ2-6, with D perhaps TRBD1 or TRBD2 (7 bases each). CDR3 length: 17 amino acids. From germline, CDR1 is SGHTA and CDR2 FQGNSA. The CDR3 spells CASSFTGVRAGANVLTF. In DNA, the CDR3 is TGTGCCAGCAGCTTTACAGGGGTACGGGCGGGGGCTAACGTCCTGACTTTC. The variable domain in full, with the rest retrieved from reference TRBV7-2 and TRBJ2-6, is GAGVSQSPSNKVTEKGKDVELRCDPISGHTALYWYRQSLGQGLEFLIYFQGNSAPDKSGLPSDRFSAERTGGSVSTLTIQRTQQEDSAVYLCASSFTGVRAGANVLTFGAGSRLTVL.

The table lists this clonotype with a few counts. The chain joins TRBV5-1 to TRBJ1-2; no definite D call. The germline gives CDR1 SGHRS, CDR2 YFSETQ. V was trimmed by 4 bases and J by 7 bases, leaving 11 bases between them. The CDR3 covers 12 residues. CDR3 in amino acids: CASSNQRGGYTF. In DNA, the CDR3 is TGCGCCAGCAGCAATCAGCGGGGTGGCTACACCTTC. Full variable domain (outside the CDR3, taken from reference TRBV5-1 and TRBJ1-2): KAGVTQTPRYLIKTRGQQVTLSCSPISGHRSVSWYQQTPGQGLQFLFEYFSETQRNKGNFPGRFSGRQFSNSRSEMNVSTLELGDSALYLCASSNQRGGYTFGSGTRLTVV.

This clonotype was seen many times. The rearrangement uses TRBV3-1 and TRBJ2-7; the D is unclear. Germline V gene lookup returns CDR1 LGHDT and CDR2 YNNKEL (reference sequence). V gave up 1 base and J gave up 6 bases, with 10 bases separating them. The CDR3 totals 13 residues. The CDR3 nucleotides read TGTGCCAGCAGCCAAGGGGTTCGGTTCGAGCAGTACTTC. Amino acid sequence: CASSQGVRFEQYF.

In this sample, this clonotype turned up many times. V is TRBV20-1 and J is TRBJ2-5, with 7 bases aligning to TRBD2. Unmatched junction bases numbered 8, after V lost 0 bases and J lost 7 bases. Germline CDR1 and CDR2: DFQATT and SNEGSKA (reference sequence). This CDR3 is built from 14 residues. CDR3: CSARDTRGGVTQYF. The CDR3 DNA reads TGCAGTGCTAGAGATACGAGGGGAGGGGTGACCCAGTACTTC.

This clonotype has only a few counts. The chain couples TRBV4-2 to TRBJ2-3, with TRBD2 matching 14 bases. Germline trimming cut 1 base from V and 4 bases from J; bases unmatched to any gene: 4. Per the germline V gene, CDR1 is LGHNA and CDR2 is YNFKEQ. CDR3 size: 17 residues. CDR3 nucleotides: TGTGCCAGCAGCCAAGGAGGACTAGCGGGGGGATCAGATACGCAGTATTTT. The encoded protein is CASSQGGLAGGSDTQYF.

This clonotype was detected ten times or more. The chain carries TRBV7-9 and TRBJ2-3; a possible D gene is TRBD1 (5 bases). V lost 5 bases, J lost 3 bases, and 18 bases lay in between. CDR3 length: 16 residues. In germline, CDR1 is SEHNR, CDR2 FQNEAQ (reference sequence). The CDR3 region has the DNA TGTGCCAGCAGCCTCAGGGAAGGCTCGCCAACAGATACGCAGTATTTT. Protein sequence: CASSLREGSPTDTQYF.

The table lists this clonotype with many counts. The J gene is TRBJ2-5, the V gene TRBV9; TRBD2 matches at 13 bases. Germline assignment: CDR1 SGDLS and CDR2 YYNGEE. The junction had 6 bases not matched to a gene; V was cut back by 3 bases and J by 7 bases. The CDR3 is 15 residues long. Written as DNA, the CDR3 is TGTGCCAGCAGCGCAGGGACTAGCGGGAAAGGGACCCAGTACTTC. Amino acid sequence: CASSAGTSGKGTQYF.

Comments on this clonotype: One end of the junction fails to match germline, which may point to a read error. The chain employs TRBV20-1 and TRBJ2-6; perhaps TRBD1 as D (8 bases). The CDR3 length is 15 residues. Germline V gene sequence: CDR1 DFQATT, CDR2 SNEGSKA (reference sequence). Here the CDR3 DNA reads TGCAGTGCTGGACAGGGAGGGTCTGGGGCCATCGTCCTGACTTTC. It is translated as CSAGQGGSGAIVLTF.

This clonotype was found many times. The J gene is TRBJ2-5, the V gene TRBV10-3; perhaps TRBD1 as D (6 bases). Trimming left V 3 bases short and J 4 bases short, with 15 bases between. From germline, CDR1 is ENHRY and CDR2 SYGVKD. The CDR3 is 15 amino acids. In DNA form, the CDR3 reads TGTGCCATCAGTGATCACAGGGTCGGCGGAGAGACCCAGTACTTC. This encodes CAISDHRVGGETQYF.

This clonotype was counted only a few times. The chain carries TRBV5-1 and TRBJ2-1; D is perhaps TRBD1 (7 bases). This CDR3 is built from 15 residues. With 4 bases removed from V and 0 bases from J, the gap between germline ends came to 11 bases. Germline V gene data show CDR1 as SGHRS and CDR2 as YFSETQ. The CDR3: CASSGGTDSYNEQFF. The CDR3 coding sequence is TGCGCCAGCAGCGGCGGGACAGACTCCTACAATGAGCAGTTCTTC.

This clonotype was detected a few times. The gene calls are TRBV20-1 and TRBJ1-1; weak D call: TRBD1 (6 bases). The germline V gene encodes CDR1 DFQATT and CDR2 SNEGSKA (reference sequence). The CDR3 is 13 amino acids. Trimming took 5 bases from V and 8 from J, leaving 18 bases between them. The chain's CDR3 is CSASGGHRREAFF. The CDR3 DNA follows: TGCAGTGCTTCCGGGGGGCATCGTCGGGAAGCTTTCTTT.